This paragraph reports one T cell receptor (beta chain). Its target is unknown. This CDR3 contains 15 residues. The J segment lost 4 bases and the V segment lost 3 bases, leaving 3 bases of the junction unmatched. Germline CDR1 is WNHNN and CDR2 is SYGVQD (reference sequence). The source of the sample is a study of early T cells in non-severe SARS-CoV-2 infection. Regarding the study as a whole: The matching step, a VDJdb search, favored anti-spike CD8 responses and missed private and CD4 specificities.

Individual cDNA molecules received unique molecular identifiers during library preparation. TCRdb fed the 5' RACE reads into MiXCR, producing one record per CDR3 protein. Here the sample spans approximately 97,000 distinct CDR3 sequences, roughly 9.6% being singletons. This TCR derives from an adult who was a healthcare worker with PCR-confirmed SARS-CoV-2 infection or an uninfected control (not recorded which). The genes are TRBV10-1 and TRBJ2-3; TRBD2 aligns across 11 bases. Sequencing used whole blood, obtained at baseline. In nucleotides, the CDR3 is TGCGCCAGCAGTGATAGCGGGAGGGCCGCAGATACGCAGTATTTT. It yields the protein CASSDSGRAADTQYF.